The rows below give T cell receptor beta chains drawn from one sample of a study of CD8 T cells in Susac syndrome. TCRdb reprocessed the immunoSEQ multiplex PCR reads via MiXCR and lists one record per CDR3 protein. This sample yields approximately 230,000 distinct CDR3 sequences, of which around 93% are seen a single time; 0.07% to 0.09% belongs to the top ten. Sequencing was carried out using CD4+ T cells from PBMCs. These receptors all stem from a human donor with multiple sclerosis. Each CDR3 is given with its conserved first and last residue. D genes are given only for firm matches. Clone size, where shown, is once, few, many, or a class for clones that have expanded.

size	V	J	D	DNA	CDR3
.	TRBV6-2/TRBV6-3	TRBJ2-2	TRBD1	TGTGCCAGCAGCCGTGGACAGGAGTTCACCGGGGAGCTGTTTTTT	CASSRGQEFTGELFF
.	TRBV7-2	TRBJ1-3	.	TGTGCCAGCAGCTTATGGTTGGCTGGAAACACCATATATTTT	CASSLWLAGNTIYF
.	TRBV9	TRBJ1-2	.	TGTGCCAGCGAAAGTGGCTACACCTTC	CASESGYTF
.	TRBV25-1	TRBJ2-7	.	TGTGCCAGCAGTGAATCGCGCGAGGGGTACGAGCAGTACTTC	CASSESREGYEQYF
.	TRBV20-1	TRBJ2-3	.	TGCAGTGCTGCAGACGGAGGGGCATTGATACAAGATACGCAGTATTTT	CSAADGGALIQDTQYF
.	TRBV7-9	TRBJ1-2	TRBD1	TGTGCCAGCAGCTTATTACGAGACAGGGTCTTCGGCTACACCTTC	CASSLLRDRVFGYTF
.	TRBV12-3/TRBV12-4	TRBJ2-3	.	TGTGCCAGCAGGTTAGGGTGGGGGCAGGTCACAGATACGCAGTATTTT	CASRLGWGQVTDTQYF
.	TRBV20-1	TRBJ1-1	.	TGCAGTGCTAGAGTTCCAGGTTTCTATGAAAACACTGAAGCTTTCTTT	CSARVPGFYENTEAFF
.	TRBV30	TRBJ1-1	TRBD1	TGTGCCTGGGCCGGGACAGCCCTTGCTGAAGCTTTCTTT	CAWAGTALAEAFF
.	TRBV27	TRBJ2-7	TRBD1	TGTGCCAGCAGTTCCCATGAGACAGGGAAGGACGAGCAGTACTTC	CASSSHETGKDEQYF
.	TRBV27	TRBJ2-1	.	TGTGCCAGCAGTTCAGTTGGTTGGGAGCAGTTCTTC	CASSSVGWEQFF
once	TRBV2	TRBJ1-1	.	TGTGCCAGCAGTGAACTTCGGGGGACCCGAGAAGCTTTCTTT	CASSELRGTREAFF
.	TRBV7-9	TRBJ2-5	.	TGTGCCAGCCCCTTGGGGGGGACCCAGTACTTC	CASPLGGTQYF
.	TRBV29-1	TRBJ2-7	.	TGCAGCGTTGCTCGAAAGGCCTCCTACGAGCAGTACTTC	CSVARKASYEQYF
.	TRBV30	TRBJ1-1	.	TGTGCCTGGGGGAGAGGAGGCACTGAAGCTTTCTTT	CAWGRGGTEAFF
.	TRBV20-1	TRBJ2-7	.	TGCAGTGCCCAGACGGACAGCTACGAGCAGTACTTC	CSAQTDSYEQYF
.	TRBV6-5	TRBJ1-1	.	TGTGCCAGCAGTTATGGGGGCACTGAAGCTTTCTTT	CASSYGGTEAFF
.	TRBV7-9	TRBJ1-4	TRBD1	TGTGCCAGCAGCTTGGGGACAGCCTATAATGAAAAACTGTTTTTT	CASSLGTAYNEKLFF
.	TRBV7-9	TRBJ2-7	.	TGTGCCAGCAGCTTCTCGGGGTACGAGCAGTACTTC	CASSFSGYEQYF
.	TRBV6-1	TRBJ1-5	.	TGTGCCAGCAGTGAAATGGTTAGCTCCAATCAGCCCCAGCATTTT	CASSEMVSSNQPQHF
.	TRBV27	TRBJ1-3	.	TGTGCCAGCAGTTCCGGGGTTCCCTCTGGAAACACCATATATTTT	CASSSGVPSGNTIYF
.	TRBV20-1	TRBJ2-5	.	TGCAGTGCTAGAGAGCCCCTAGCGCGGACCCAAGAGACCCAGTACTTC	CSAREPLARTQETQYF
.	TRBV18	TRBJ2-1	TRBD1	TGTGCCAGCTCACCACCCGAAATACAGGGGTGGTTTGAGAATGAGCAGTTCTTC	CASSPPEIQGWFENEQFF
.	TRBV30	TRBJ1-1	.	TGTGCCTGGAACTCAGGGCTGAACACTGAAGCTTTCTTT	CAWNSGLNTEAFF
.	TRBV12-3/TRBV12-4	TRBJ1-6	.	TGTGCCAGCAGTTCTAGTTTGGCGTCTCCCCTCCACTTT	CASSSSLASPLHF
.	TRBV13	TRBJ2-3	TRBD2	TGTGCCAGCAGCTCGACTAGCAGATCAGATACGCAGTATTTT	CASSSTSRSDTQYF
.	TRBV12-3/TRBV12-4	TRBJ2-2	.	TGTGCCAGCAGTTTGGTGGGGGCGGATCGGGGCGGGGAGCTGTTTTTT	CASSLVGADRGGELFF
.	TRBV9	TRBJ2-3	.	TGTGCCAGCAGCGTAGGTCCACCAGATACGCAGTATTTT	CASSVGPPDTQYF
.	TRBV5-1	TRBJ2-6	TRBD1	TGCGCCAGCAGCCAACAAACCGGGACAGTCTTCTCTGGGGCCAACGTCCTGACTTTC	CASSQQTGTVFSGANVLTF
.	TRBV27	TRBJ2-5	.	TGTGCCAGCAGCTCCAGGTTCCTAGGGGGAAAAGAGACCCAGTACTTC	CASSSRFLGGKETQYF
few	TRBV30	TRBJ1-5	.	TGTGCCTGGAGTTTAAGTGGGGCTCAGCCCCAGCATTTT	CAWSLSGAQPQHF
.	TRBV10-3	TRBJ1-2	.	TGTGCCATCAGTGACCTACAGGGAGGGTATGGCTACACCTTC	CAISDLQGGYGYTF
.	TRBV20-1	TRBJ2-3	TRBD1	TGCAGTGCCGCCGGGACAGGGGGCTCCACAGATACGCAGTATTTT	CSAAGTGGSTDTQYF
.	TRBV12-5	TRBJ2-3	TRBD1	TGTGCTAGTGGTCCCGGGGACAGGATCACAGATACGCAGTATTTT	CASGPGDRITDTQYF
.	TRBV28	TRBJ1-6	.	TGTGCCAGCAGTCCGGGCTCTGGAGGGCTTAGGTCACCCCTCCACTTT	CASSPGSGGLRSPLHF
once	TRBV7-2	TRBJ1-2	.	TGTGCCAGCAGCTTAGAGGCAGGAAACTATGGCTACACCTTC	CASSLEAGNYGYTF
.	TRBV6-6	TRBJ2-1	.	TGTGCCAGCAGTTACGACTACTACAATGAGCAGTTCTTC	CASSYDYYNEQFF
.	TRBV20-1	TRBJ2-1	TRBD2	TGCAGTGCTAGAGTCCTCCATAGCGGGAGGATCTATGAGCAGTTCTTC	CSARVLHSGRIYEQFF
.	TRBV5-1	TRBJ2-4	TRBD2	TGCGCCAGCAGCTTGGTGGCGGGGGGCATAAACATTCAGTACTTC	CASSLVAGGINIQYF
.	TRBV7-9	TRBJ2-7	TRBD2	TGTGCCAGCAGCCAAGGCGGGGGGCGCCACGAGCAGTACTTC	CASSQGGGRHEQYF
.	TRBV29-1	TRBJ1-3	.	TGCAGCGTTATACAGGGAAACACCATATATTTT	CSVIQGNTIYF
.	TRBV20-1	TRBJ2-1	TRBD1	TGCAGTGCCCCGGGACAGGGGACTGAGCAGTTCTTC	CSAPGQGTEQFF
.	TRBV12-3/TRBV12-4	TRBJ2-1	TRBD1	TGTGCCAGCAGTTTAGGGGGGGCAGGGGGCGGTGAAGCCTACAATGAGCAGTTCTTC	CASSLGGAGGGEAYNEQFF
.	TRBV28	TRBJ2-7	.	TGTGCCAGCAGTTTACCCCTGGCGCCCTACGAGCAGTACTTC	CASSLPLAPYEQYF
once	TRBV4-1	TRBJ2-5	.	TGCGCCAGCAGCCAAGATCGAGGGCAGACTCAAGAGACCCAGTACTTC	CASSQDRGQTQETQYF
.	TRBV5-1	TRBJ1-5	TRBD1	TGCGCCAGCAGCAAACAGGGGGATCAGCCCCAGCATTTT	CASSKQGDQPQHF
once	TRBV30	TRBJ1-2	TRBD1	TGTGCCTGGAGTCCTAGGACAGGGACTAACTATGGCTACACCTTC	CAWSPRTGTNYGYTF
.	TRBV4-1	TRBJ2-3	.	TGCGCCAGCAGCCAAGTTCGCGCCACAGATACGCAGTATTTT	CASSQVRATDTQYF
.	TRBV20-1	TRBJ1-1	.	TGCAGTGCCAGCGCTCAGGGTTGGGCTGAAGCTTTCTTT	CSASAQGWAEAFF
once	TRBV12-3/TRBV12-4	TRBJ2-7	.	TGTGCCAGCAGTCGACAGGGAGGTGTAGACGAGCAGTACTTC	CASSRQGGVDEQYF
.	TRBV2	TRBJ1-6	TRBD1	TGTGCCAGCAGTGGGAGGACAGGGGGCTATAATTCACCCCTCCACTTT	CASSGRTGGYNSPLHF
.	TRBV6-5	TRBJ2-7	TRBD1	TGTGCCAGCAGTTACGGGACAGGAAAGTACGAGCAGTACTTC	CASSYGTGKYEQYF
.	TRBV5-5	TRBJ1-1	TRBD1	TGTGCCAGCAGCCCCGGACAGGGCCCGTCCAAAGCTTTCTTT	CASSPGQGPSKAFF
.	TRBV19	TRBJ2-5	TRBD1	TGTGCCAGTAGTCCCGGACAGGGAAAAGAGACCCAGTACTTC	CASSPGQGKETQYF
.	TRBV25-1	TRBJ2-4	.	TGTGCCAGCAGTGCCTCGTGGTATGCCAAAAACATTCAGTACTTC	CASSASWYAKNIQYF
.	TRBV29-1	TRBJ1-1	.	TGCAGCGTTGCCGGGCCGACGAGGGACACTGAAGCTTTCTTT	CSVAGPTRDTEAFF
.	TRBV20-1	TRBJ2-2	.	TGCAGTGCTAGTCCCGGGACCCTCCCTAACACCGGGGAGCTGTTTTTT	CSASPGTLPNTGELFF
.	TRBV12-3/TRBV12-4	TRBJ2-2	.	TGTGCCAGCAGTTTAGTACAGGGAATCCCCGGGGAGCTGTTTTTT	CASSLVQGIPGELFF
.	TRBV20-1	TRBJ1-1	TRBD1	TGCAGTGCTAGACCCCCGGGACAGGGGGCGCGTAAAGCTTTCTTT	CSARPPGQGARKAFF
.	TRBV2	TRBJ2-7	TRBD1	TGTGCCAGCACCAGACAGGGTCATCCCTCCGAGCAGTACTTC	CASTRQGHPSEQYF